The sample holds one count of the clone carrying this TCR beta chain. The record originates from a study of OX40 agonist ivuxolimab in advanced cancers. Measured with immunoSEQ multiplex PCR; TCRdb has only the in-frame clones, and not every one. The sample has 70,000 to 95,000 clones; approximately 92% are singletons. The V gene's germline CDR1 is MDHEN and CDR2 SYDVKM. This CDR3 is built from 14 residues. Trimming at V came to 4 bases and at J to 4 bases, leaving 3 bases not matched to a gene. This chain connects TRBV28 to TRBJ1-3; TRBD1 aligns across 8 bases. This specimen was CD4+ or CD8+ T cells sorted from blood, taken in a trial of the OX40 agonist ivuxolimab. The receptor comes from an adult with an advanced solid tumor such as melanoma, head and neck, liver or kidney cancer. The CDR3 nucleotides are TGTGCCAGCAGTTGGACAGGGCAGGGAAACACCATATATTTT. It encodes CASSWTGQGNTIYF.